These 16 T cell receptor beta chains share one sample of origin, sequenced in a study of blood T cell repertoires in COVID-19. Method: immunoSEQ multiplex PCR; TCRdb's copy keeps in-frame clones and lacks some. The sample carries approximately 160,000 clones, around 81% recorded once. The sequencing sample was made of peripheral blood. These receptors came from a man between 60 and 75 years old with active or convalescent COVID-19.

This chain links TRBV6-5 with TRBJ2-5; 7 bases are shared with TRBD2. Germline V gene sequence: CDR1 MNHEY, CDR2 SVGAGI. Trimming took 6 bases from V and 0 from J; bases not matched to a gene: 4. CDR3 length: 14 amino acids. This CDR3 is CASRGGQDQETQYF. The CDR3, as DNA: TGTGCCAGCAGGGGAGGGCAAGACCAAGAGACCCAGTACTTC.

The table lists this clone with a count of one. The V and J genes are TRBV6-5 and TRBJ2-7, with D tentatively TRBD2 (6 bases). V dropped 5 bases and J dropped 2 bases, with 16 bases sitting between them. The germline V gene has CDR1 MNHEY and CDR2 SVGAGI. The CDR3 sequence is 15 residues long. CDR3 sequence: CASSKLAGPAYEQYF. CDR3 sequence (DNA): TGTGCCAGCAGTAAACTAGCAGGACCAGCCTACGAGCAGTACTTC.

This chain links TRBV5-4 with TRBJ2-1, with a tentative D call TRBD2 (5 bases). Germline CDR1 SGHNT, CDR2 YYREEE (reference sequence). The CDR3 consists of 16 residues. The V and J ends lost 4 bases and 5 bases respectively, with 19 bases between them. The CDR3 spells CASSALRGGLDNEQFF. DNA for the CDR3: TGTGCCAGCAGCGCCCTCCGGGGTGGTCTGGACAATGAGCAGTTCTTC.

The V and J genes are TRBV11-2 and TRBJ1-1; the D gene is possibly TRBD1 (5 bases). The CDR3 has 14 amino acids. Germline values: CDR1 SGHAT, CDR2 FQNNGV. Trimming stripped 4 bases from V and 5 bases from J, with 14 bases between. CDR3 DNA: TGTGCCAGCAGCTCCCTCGGGGGTCGGACTGAAGCTTTCTTT. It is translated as CASSSLGGRTEAFF. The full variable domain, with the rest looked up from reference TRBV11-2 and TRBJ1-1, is EAGVAQSPRYKIIEKRQSVAFWCNPISGHATLYWYQQILGQGPKLLIQFQNNGVVDDSQLPKDRFSAERLKGVDSTLKIQPAKLEDSAVYLCASSSLGGRTEAFFGQGTRLTVV.

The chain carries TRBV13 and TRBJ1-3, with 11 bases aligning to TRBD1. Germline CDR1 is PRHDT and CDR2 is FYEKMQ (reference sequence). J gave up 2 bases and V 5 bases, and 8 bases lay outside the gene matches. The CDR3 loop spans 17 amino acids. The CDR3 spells CASSIRTGGVTGNTIYF. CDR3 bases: TGTGCCAGCAGCATAAGGACAGGGGGCGTAACTGGAAACACCATATATTTT.

CDR3 in DNA: TGTGCCAGCAGCTTAGTCCAGGGGGAGGTCTACGAGCAGTACTTC. This encodes CASSLVQGEVYEQYF. The chain carries TRBV11-2 and TRBJ2-7; tentatively, D is TRBD1 (7 bases). Looked up from germline, CDR1 is SGHAT and CDR2 is FQNNGV. Deletions cut 1 base from V and 3 bases from J, with 13 bases between. The CDR3 extends over 15 amino acids.

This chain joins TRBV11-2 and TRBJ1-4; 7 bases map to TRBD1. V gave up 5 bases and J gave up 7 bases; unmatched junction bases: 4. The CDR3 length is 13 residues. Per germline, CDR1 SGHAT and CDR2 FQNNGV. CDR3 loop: CASSRGLIEKLFF. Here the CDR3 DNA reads TGTGCCAGCAGCAGGGGGCTTATTGAAAAACTGTTTTTT.

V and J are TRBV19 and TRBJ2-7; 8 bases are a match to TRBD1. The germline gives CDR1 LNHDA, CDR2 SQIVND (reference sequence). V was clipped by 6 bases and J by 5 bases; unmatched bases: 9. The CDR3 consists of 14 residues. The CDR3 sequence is CASRKGQAWDEQYF. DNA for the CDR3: TGTGCCAGTAGAAAGGGACAGGCTTGGGACGAGCAGTACTTC.

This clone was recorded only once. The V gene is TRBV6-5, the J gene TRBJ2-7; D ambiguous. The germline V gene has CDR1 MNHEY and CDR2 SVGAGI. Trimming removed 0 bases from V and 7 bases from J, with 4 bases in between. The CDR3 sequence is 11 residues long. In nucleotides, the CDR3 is TGTGCCAGCAGTTACTCCGGGGAGCAGTACTTC. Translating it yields CASSYSGEQYF.

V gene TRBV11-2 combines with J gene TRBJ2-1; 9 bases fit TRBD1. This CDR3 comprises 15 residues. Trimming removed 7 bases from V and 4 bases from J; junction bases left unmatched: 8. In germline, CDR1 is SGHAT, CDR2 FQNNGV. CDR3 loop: CASTIDRGLYNEQFF. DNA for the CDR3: TGTGCCAGCACCATAGACAGGGGGTTATACAATGAGCAGTTCTTC.

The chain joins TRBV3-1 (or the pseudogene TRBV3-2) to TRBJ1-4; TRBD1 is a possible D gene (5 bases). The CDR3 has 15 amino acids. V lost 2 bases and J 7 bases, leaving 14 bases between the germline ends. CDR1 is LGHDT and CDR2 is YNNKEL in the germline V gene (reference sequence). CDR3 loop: CASSQNRGPGEKLFF. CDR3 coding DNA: TGTGCCAGCAGCCAAAATAGGGGCCCGGGTGAAAAACTGTTTTTT.

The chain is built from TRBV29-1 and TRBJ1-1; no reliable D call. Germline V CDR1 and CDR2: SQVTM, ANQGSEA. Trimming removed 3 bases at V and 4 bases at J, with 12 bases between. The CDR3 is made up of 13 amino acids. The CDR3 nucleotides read TGCAGCGTTGACCACGGGAAGGGCACTGAAGCTTTCTTT. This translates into CSVDHGKGTEAFF.

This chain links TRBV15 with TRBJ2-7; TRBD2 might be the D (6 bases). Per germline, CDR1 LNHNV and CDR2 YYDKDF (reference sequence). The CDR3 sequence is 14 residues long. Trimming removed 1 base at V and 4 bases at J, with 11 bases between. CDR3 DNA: TGTGCCACCAGCAGAGCCCCGGAGGGGTACGAGCAGTACTTC. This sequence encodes CATSRAPEGYEQYF.

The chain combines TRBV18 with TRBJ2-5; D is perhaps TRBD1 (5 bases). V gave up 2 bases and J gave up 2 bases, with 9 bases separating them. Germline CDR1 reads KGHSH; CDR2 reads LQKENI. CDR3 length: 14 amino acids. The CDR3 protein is CASSPDRFQETQYF. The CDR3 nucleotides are TGTGCCAGCTCACCAGACAGATTTCAAGAGACCCAGTACTTC.

The CDR3 bases are TGTGCCATCAGTGGAACCGGGACGGCGACTAGCGGGGGATTTTACGAGCAGTACTTC. This codes for CAISGTGTATSGGFYEQYF. The chain couples TRBV10-3 to TRBJ2-7, with 12 nucleotides matching TRBD2. Unmatched junction bases numbered 17, after V lost 4 bases and J lost 4 bases. Looked up from germline, CDR1 is ENHRY and CDR2 is SYGVKD. This CDR3 region has 19 residues.

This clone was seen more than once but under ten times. The CDR3 protein is CASSPWGDSNQPQHF. Here the CDR3 DNA reads TGTGCCAGCAGTCCGTGGGGAGATAGCAATCAGCCCCAGCATTTT. The J gene is TRBJ1-5, the V gene TRBV28; D is undetermined. Germline lookup yields CDR1 MDHEN and CDR2 SYDVKM. The CDR3 is 15 residues long. Trimming left V 5 bases short and J 0 bases short, with 11 bases between.